This T cell receptor beta chain was captured by sequencing in a study of blood T cells in healthy people across ages. Findings and caveats of the study: What prevented conclusive comparison of naive and antigen-experienced cells was that PBMCs were unsorted. Long-lived donors carried more naive CD4+ cells and greater diversity than aged donors. The authors considered diversity estimates from one million T cells to be underestimates.

The V and J ends lost 1 base and 4 bases respectively, with 16 bases between them. The V gene's germline CDR1 is LGHNT and CDR2 FRNRAP. CDR3 size: 16 residues. This clonotype was seen a handful of times. Its antigen is as yet unknown. A second PCR of about 6 to 11 cycles used a sample-barcoded 5' primer and a J-beta primer mix. Each cDNA molecule carried a tag from a template-switch adaptor that contained 12 random nucleotides. Using its own MiXCR run on the 5' RACE reads, TCRdb lists one record per CDR3 protein. Among over 1,200,000 distinct CDR3 sequences listed, 55% to 75% were seen once. This receptor was identified in a man between 18 and 29 years old in good health. This chain joins TRBV12-5 and TRBJ2-5; the D gene could be TRBD1 or TRBD2 (7 bases each). Material: blood. The CDR3 DNA follows: TGTGCTAGTGGTTTGGACGAGACAGGGAGGGGAGAGACCCAGTACTTC. It translates to CASGLDETGRGETQYF.